The entry that follows covers one T cell receptor beta chain sequence. Its cognate antigen is unknown. The study profiled TCR beta VDJ and CDR3 using genomic DNA as template. One entry per CDR3 protein, called by TCRdb with MiXCR from the reads. The sample yields approximately 170,000 distinct CDR3 sequences, around 60% seen once. The sample is drawn from a study of CD8+CD57+ T cells in acquired aplastic anemia. Study-wide results and limits: Patients shared approximately 30 CD8+ CDR3 sequences with controls.

The V end lost 4 bases, the J end lost 1 base, and 10 bases lay between the germline ends. The CDR3 covers 15 residues. CDR1 LNHNV and CDR2 YYDKDF come from the germline V gene (reference sequence). Source material: sorted CD4+, CD8+, or CD8+CD57+ T cells (not recorded which) from PBMCs. The clonotype was recovered from a human donor in good health. The chain joins TRBV15 to TRBJ1-4; D unclear. The CDR3 DNA is TGTGCCACCAGCATGGCAGTGGGAACTAATGAAAAACTGTTTTTT. Amino acid sequence: CATSMAVGTNEKLFF.